The 8 T cell receptor beta chains below come from one sample, sequenced in a study of T cells in Graves' hyperthyroidism and ophthalmopathy. The CDR3 regions of TCR beta were amplified from RNA transcripts. The study used the HTBI primer set for a first-round RT-PCR of the TCR CDR3. TCRdb re-analysed the multiplex PCR reads in MiXCR, keeping a single row per CDR3 protein. This sample has a few hundred thousand distinct CDR3 sequences, with 18% found just once. Sequencing used blood. The receptors were gathered from a man younger than 35 with Graves' ophthalmopathy.

The sample holds many counts of this clonotype. This sequence joins TRBV28 and TRBJ2-2; weak D call: TRBD2 (5 bases). Trimming left V 7 bases short and J 3 bases short, with 15 bases between. This CDR3 region has 15 residues. The V gene's germline CDR1 is MDHEN and CDR2 SYDVKM. The CDR3 region is CASIEGRVDTGELFF. The DNA for the CDR3 is TGTGCCAGCATCGAGGGTAGGGTGGACACCGGGGAGCTGTTTTTT.

This clonotype was counted at least ten times. V is TRBV24-1 and J is TRBJ1-5; D perhaps matches TRBD1 (5 bases). The CDR3 loop spans 14 amino acids. The V gene lost 0 bases and the J gene lost 4 bases, with 6 bases spanning the gap. Per the germline V gene, CDR1 is KGHDR and CDR2 is SFDVKD. The CDR3 protein is CATSDLGTNQPQHF. The DNA of the CDR3 is TGTGCCACCAGTGATTTGGGGACGAATCAGCCCCAGCATTTT.

About this clonotype: A much larger clonotype is one base distant, so this may be a read error. The gene calls are TRBV20-1 and TRBJ2-3; D call uncertain. CDR1 and CDR2 (germline): DFQATT, SNEGSKA (reference sequence). The CDR3 runs to 14 residues. CDR3 sequence: CSSRGEQNTDTQYF. The CDR3 region has the DNA TGCAGTTCTAGAGGTGAACAGAACACAGATACGCAGTATTTT.

A few counts support this clonotype. CDR3 loop: CASSIRNGEEPQHF. Here the CDR3 DNA reads TGTGCCAGTAGTATTCGGAATGGGGAAGAGCCCCAGCATTTT. The rearrangement uses TRBV19 and TRBJ1-5; unclear D gene. Germline assignment: CDR1 LNHDA and CDR2 SQIVND (reference sequence). The CDR3 has 14 residues. With 3 bases removed from V and 8 bases from J, the gap between germline ends came to 14 bases. The full variable domain, in which reference TRBV19 and TRBJ1-5 provide the parts outside the CDR3, is DGGITQSPKYLFRKEGQNVTLSCEQNLNHDAMYWYRQDPGQGLRLIYYSQIVNDFQKGDIAEGYSVSREKKESFPLTVTSAQKNPTAFYLCASSIRNGEEPQHFGDGTRLSIL.

V and J are TRBV6-1 and TRBJ1-1; no firm D call. Germline CDR1 MNHNS, CDR2 SASEGT. The V end lost 0 bases, the J end lost 5 bases, and 7 bases lay between the germline ends. The CDR3 has 13 residues. The chain's CDR3 is CASSEAPGTEAFF. For the CDR3, the DNA is TGTGCCAGCAGTGAAGCCCCAGGAACTGAAGCTTTCTTT.

This clonotype showed up many times. V usage is TRBV6-1 and J usage is TRBJ2-7; D perhaps matches TRBD1 (6 bases). Germline CDR1 and CDR2: MNHNS and SASEGT. V lost 2 bases to trimming and J lost 2 bases, with 16 bases between them. This CDR3 comprises 16 residues. The CDR3 DNA follows: TGTGCCAGCAGTGAACTCGGGGACACGAGGGCCTACGAGCAGTACTTC. It is translated as CASSELGDTRAYEQYF.

This clonotype was counted at least ten times. The V call is TRBV6-5, the J call TRBJ2-5; tentatively, D is TRBD2 (6 bases). V gave up 0 bases and J gave up 7 bases, with 15 bases separating them. This CDR3 comprises 15 residues. Per the germline V gene, CDR1 is MNHEY and CDR2 is SVGAGI. CDR3 region: CASSYSQGGGGTQYF. CDR3 sequence (DNA): TGTGCCAGCAGTTACTCGCAGGGAGGCGGTGGGACCCAGTACTTC.

This clonotype was found many times. The DNA is omitted, as the CDR3 cannot be located on it reliably, and the CDR3 follows TCRdb's listing. V is TRBV5-1 and J is TRBJ2-1; the table's D gene call, TRBD1, was not cross checked with the DNA. Germline values: CDR1 SGHRS, CDR2 YFSETQ. The CDR3 spans 17 amino acids, including both terminal residues. The CDR3 is CASSFFFGQGIGNEQFF.